This entry lists 7 T cell receptor beta chains sequenced from one sample in a study of read filtering for tumor transcriptome and immune sequencing. The library was built from roughly 400 ng RNA with molecular barcoded adaptors for alpha/delta and beta/gamma chains. From the reads, TCRdb called clonotypes with MiXCR, one entry per CDR3 protein. The data hold approximately 61,000 distinct CDR3 sequences, with roughly 19% observed a single time. Sequencing used a population of CD138-negative cells sorted from bone marrow. The receptors stem from a donor at least 40 years old with multiple myeloma.

This clonotype was seen repeatedly, ten times or more. The V call is TRBV28, the J call TRBJ2-3, with TRBD2 matching over 8 bases. V was pared by 4 bases and J by 10 bases, with 7 bases of the junction left unmatched. The length of the CDR3 is 13 residues. From germline, CDR1 is MDHEN and CDR2 SYDVKM. The CDR3: CASSSQGLDAQYF. CDR3 in DNA: TGTGCCAGCAGTTCCCAGGGACTAGACGCGCAGTATTTT.

This clonotype showed up many times. The J gene is TRBJ1-4, the V gene TRBV6-1, with D tentatively TRBD1 (6 bases). There are 14 residues in the CDR3. Germline assignment: CDR1 MNHNS and CDR2 SASEGT. Trimming shortened V by 2 bases and J by 5 bases, and 9 bases separated the two germline ends. Written as DNA, the CDR3 is TGTGCCAGCAGTGAAACCGGACAGAATGAAAAACTGTTTTTT. Translating gives CASSETGQNEKLFF.

Turning to this clonotype: A clone one base away is much larger, so this may be a read error. This CDR3 reads CGSSHSTGELFF. In nucleotides, the CDR3 is TGTGGCAGCAGCCATAGCACCGGGGAGCTGTTTTTT. The chain joins TRBV14 to TRBJ2-2, with D unclear. This CDR3 region has 12 residues. Germline-derived CDR1 and CDR2 are SGHDN and FVKESK.

The V and J genes are TRBV5-1 and TRBJ1-1; 7 bases agree with TRBD1. The CDR3 has 13 residues. Germline CDR1 is SGHRS and CDR2 is YFSETQ. With V trimmed by 0 bases and J by 11 bases, 7 bases remained unmatched. The CDR3 reads CASSLGQGVVAFF. CDR3 nucleotide sequence: TGCGCCAGCAGCTTGGGCCAGGGGGTTGTGGCTTTCTTT.

Comments on this clonotype: This may arise from a read error, as a much more abundant clone is one base away. The V gene is TRBV5-4, the J gene TRBJ2-1, with 8 bases that match TRBD1. CDR1 is SGHNT, CDR2 YYREEE, per germline (reference sequence). The CDR3 extends over 15 amino acids. CDR3 sequence: CACSSTGDTRDEQFF. DNA of the CDR3: TGTGCCTGCAGTTCGACAGGGGACACCCGGGATGAGCAGTTCTTC.

This clonotype showed up many times. Here the CDR3 reads CSGGRSGTGTYEQYF. The CDR3 DNA follows: TGCAGCGGCGGGAGATCCGGGACGGGCACCTACGAGCAGTACTTC. The chain carries TRBV29-1 and TRBJ2-7; TRBD2 aligns across 7 bases. In germline, CDR1 is SQVTM, CDR2 ANQGSEA. Germline trimming cut 7 bases from V and 2 bases from J; bases unmatched to any gene: 14. The CDR3 spans 15 residues.

J is TRBJ1-1 and V is TRBV10-3; D remains unclear. Germline CDR1 is ENHRY and CDR2 is SYGVKD. This CDR3 contains 13 residues. V lost 5 bases, J lost 1 base, and 8 bases lay in between. CDR3 amino acids: CAISSTENTEAFF. The DNA for the CDR3 is TGTGCCATCAGTTCGACGGAGAACACTGAAGCTTTCTTT.